This T cell receptor beta chain was obtained from a study of blood T cell repertoires in COVID-19. The wider study: In each case, the material was cDNA or gDNA derived from T cells, B-cell-depleted T cells, or PBMCs.

Allocation to cohorts depended on clinical history reported by the participants. This table comes from immunoSEQ multiplex PCR, and its TCRdb copy is limited to in-frame clones, with some not included. The data show about 200,000 clones, with about four fifths seen just once and approximately 9% held by the top ten. Germline assignment: CDR1 WSHSY and CDR2 SAAADI. After removal of 8 bases from V and 1 base from J, the junction contained 7 bases not matched to a gene. The CDR3 extends over 15 amino acids. The sequence came from a woman aged 45-59 years with acute COVID-19. Sequenced input: PBMCs or T cells enriched from blood (not recorded which). This chain links TRBV10-2 with TRBJ2-1; 8 bases are a match to TRBD1. The CDR3 protein is CASLTGGWSYNEQFF. CDR3 DNA: TGCGCCAGCTTAACAGGGGGGTGGTCCTACAATGAGCAGTTCTTC.